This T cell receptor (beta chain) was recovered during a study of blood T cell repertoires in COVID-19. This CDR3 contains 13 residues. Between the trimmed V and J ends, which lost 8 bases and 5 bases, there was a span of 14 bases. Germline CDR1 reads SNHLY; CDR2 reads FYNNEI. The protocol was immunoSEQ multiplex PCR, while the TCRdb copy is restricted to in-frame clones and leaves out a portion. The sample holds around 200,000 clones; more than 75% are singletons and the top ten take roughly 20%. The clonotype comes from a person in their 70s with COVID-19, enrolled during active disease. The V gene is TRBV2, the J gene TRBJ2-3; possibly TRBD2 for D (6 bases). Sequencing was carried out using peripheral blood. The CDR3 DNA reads TGTGCCAGCGTCGCTGGCGGGATAGATACGCAGTATTTT. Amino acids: CASVAGGIDTQYF.